These 2 T cell receptor beta chains share one sample of origin, sequenced in a study of monozygotic twins with inflammatory bowel disease. From its re-call of the 5' RACE reads, TCRdb lists each CDR3 protein once, without DNA. This sample contains around 380,000 distinct CDR3 sequences. The sample taken for sequencing was blood. All receptors come from a human donor with ulcerative colitis or Crohn's disease, or a healthy co-twin of an affected twin (not recorded which).

The chain combines TRBV27 with TRBJ1-2. CDR1 MNHEY and CDR2 SMNVEV come from the germline V gene (reference sequence). The CDR3 is 13 residues long. The CDR3: CASRRLANYGYTF.

V is TRBV29-1 and J is TRBJ2-7; TCRdb reports TRBD1, a call that lacks DNA to check it against. This CDR3 is built from 14 residues. The germline CDR1 and CDR2 sequences are SQVTM and ANQGSEA. Here the CDR3 reads CSASPGGVSYEQYF.